This T cell receptor beta chain was profiled in a study of regulatory T cells in long-lasting Graves disease. Time point described: newly diagnosed GD, antithyroid drugs for less than 3 months. Researchers made the TCR library from RNA that was extracted from PBMCs. CDR1 MNHEY and CDR2 SMNVEV come from the germline V gene (reference sequence). Trimming cost V 3 bases and J 7 bases; bases outside gene matches: 2. This CDR3 comprises 12 residues. Arm-PCR of CDR3 regions with iRepertoire HTBI primers generated TCR beta libraries. TCRdb re-called the multiplex PCR reads through MiXCR, storing one row per CDR3 protein. The sample has hundreds of thousands of distinct CDR3 sequences, about 15% seen once. This clonotype was recorded at least ten times. The same data also went into a second study, on T cells in Graves' hyperthyroidism and ophthalmopathy.

This chain links TRBV27 with TRBJ2-7; 8 bases map to TRBD1. This TCR came from a man aged 18 to 30 with Graves disease. The starting material was peripheral blood mononuclear cells (PBMCs), obtained at new diagnosis, from a patient treated with antithyroid drugs. CDR3 in DNA: TGTGCCAGCAGTTTCACAGGGGGGGAGCAGTACTTC. It specifies CASSFTGGEQYF.